Shown below are 20 T cell receptor beta chains from a single sample sequenced in a study of PD-L1 blockade in urothelial cancer. Time point specified: pretreatment peripheral blood. Clones were read by immunoSEQ multiplex PCR, and TCRdb kept only the in-frame ones, dropping some. The table lists around 100,000 clones, around 87% of them singletons. The sample here was PBMCs, taken around atezolizumab (anti-PD-L1) treatment. The receptors come from a man aged 55-75 years with urothelial cancer.

The chain links TRBV28 to TRBJ2-7; D call uncertain. Trimming shortened V by 6 bases and J by 3 bases, and 9 bases separated the two germline ends. The V gene's germline CDR1 is MDHEN and CDR2 SYDVKM. The CDR3 extends over 12 amino acids. The CDR3 nucleotides are TGTGCCAGCAGCCTCAGTTACTACGAGCAGTACTTC. This gives the protein CASSLSYYEQYF. The entire variable domain, with the rest obtained from reference TRBV28 and TRBJ2-7, is as follows: DVKVTQSSRYLVKRTGEKVFLECVQDMDHENMFWYRQDPGLGLRLIYFSYDVKMKEKGDIPEGYSVSREKKERFSLILESASTNQTSMYLCASSLSYYEQYFGPGTRLTVT.

The chain combines TRBV7-9 with TRBJ2-5; the D gene is possibly TRBD1 (5 bases). V lost 1 base and J lost 0, with 9 bases in between. The CDR3 totals 15 residues. The germline V gene has CDR1 SEHNR and CDR2 FQNEAQ (reference sequence). The CDR3 sequence is CASSLGRVNQETQYF. The CDR3 DNA reads TGTGCCAGCAGCTTAGGCAGGGTAAACCAAGAGACCCAGTACTTC.

The chain recombines TRBV28 with TRBJ1-2, with 7 nucleotides matching TRBD1. The CDR3 totals 15 residues. Germline V gene data show CDR1 as MDHEN and CDR2 as SYDVKM. J gave up 7 bases and V 4 bases, and 12 bases lay outside the gene matches. The CDR3 loop reads CASSSPGQPVGGYTF. The CDR3 DNA follows: TGTGCCAGCAGTTCTCCGGGACAGCCCGTCGGTGGCTACACCTTC.

The chain carries TRBV28 and TRBJ1-1; tentative D call: TRBD1 (5 bases). This CDR3 contains 16 residues. The germline gives CDR1 MDHEN, CDR2 SYDVKM. V was shortened by 5 bases and J by 0 bases, with 16 bases between the two germline ends. The CDR3 protein is CASSPPGLPLNTEAFF. In DNA, the CDR3 is TGTGCCAGCAGTCCCCCGGGACTACCCCTGAACACTGAAGCTTTCTTT.

The rearrangement links TRBV27 to TRBJ1-2; TRBD1 agrees at 9 bases. Losses at the gene ends were 8 bases for V and 3 bases for J; bases not matched to a gene: 4. CDR1 and CDR2 (germline): MNHEY, SMNVEV (reference sequence). The CDR3 loop spans 13 amino acids. The CDR3 protein is CASGTGRDYGYTF. The CDR3 bases are TGTGCCAGCGGGACAGGGAGGGACTATGGCTACACCTTC.

This rearrangement joins TRBV27 to TRBJ2-1, with TRBD2 matching 13 bases. Germline V lookup: CDR1 MNHEY, CDR2 SMNVEV (reference sequence). V was clipped by 5 bases and J by 2 bases; unmatched bases: 9. The CDR3 length is 18 residues. The DNA for the CDR3 is TGTGCCAGCAGTACGCGGATAGGACTAGCGGGAGCCTACAATGAGCAGTTCTTC. Amino acids: CASSTRIGLAGAYNEQFF.

This clone came up a few times. The chain is built from TRBV29-1 and TRBJ1-4, with 7 bases lining up with TRBD1. Trimming took 7 bases from V and 5 from J; bases not matched to a gene: 4. The CDR3 is 12 amino acids. CDR1 and CDR2 (germline): SQVTM, ANQGSEA. The DNA of the CDR3 is TGCAGCGGCCTGACAGGGAATGAAAAACTGTTTTTT. This sequence encodes CSGLTGNEKLFF.

The chain recombines TRBV19 with TRBJ2-1, with 7 nucleotides matching TRBD2. Losses at the gene ends were 3 bases for V and 4 bases for J; bases not matched to a gene: 3. The CDR3 contains 14 residues. Germline V CDR1 and CDR2: LNHDA, SQIVND (reference sequence). The CDR3 sequence: CASSMGGSYNEQFF. The CDR3 bases are TGTGCCAGTAGTATGGGGGGGTCGTACAATGAGCAGTTCTTC.

The rearrangement joins TRBV10-3 to TRBJ2-3; 9 nucleotides align to TRBD1. The germline V gene has CDR1 ENHRY and CDR2 SYGVKD. CDR3 size: 15 residues. After removal of 8 bases from V and 2 bases from J, the junction contained 8 bases not matched to a gene. The DNA for the CDR3 is TGTGCCATCGTACCCGGACAGGGGAACACAGATACGCAGTATTTT. Its translation: CAIVPGQGNTDTQYF.

The genes are TRBV7-3 and TRBJ2-2; D not resolved. Looked up from germline, CDR1 is SGHTA and CDR2 is FQGTGA. This CDR3 region has 13 residues. The V and J ends lost 5 bases and 4 bases respectively, with 8 bases between them. The chain's CDR3 is CASSLQLTGELFF. CDR3 coding DNA: TGTGCCAGCAGCCTACAGCTCACCGGGGAGCTGTTTTTT.

In regard to this clone: Relative to the germline gene, one junction end is altered; a read error may explain this. The chain links TRBV27 to TRBJ2-7; TRBD2 aligns across 8 bases. The CDR3 is 15 residues long. CDR1 is MNHEY, CDR2 SMNVEV, per germline (reference sequence). The DNA of the CDR3 is TGTGCCAGCGGCAGGGGAGCGGGGGCCTCCTCCGAGCAGTACTTC. Protein: CASGRGAGASSEQYF.

The chain has TRBV29-1 and TRBJ2-2; 7 bases line up with TRBD1. The length of the CDR3 is 13 residues. V trimming: 6 bases; J trimming: 8 bases; junction bases outside the gene matches: 9. Germline values: CDR1 SQVTM, CDR2 ANQGSEA. CDR3 bases: TGCAGCGTCGTCCGACAGGGTTTGGGGGAGCTGTTTTTT. Translating gives CSVVRQGLGELFF.

The chain joins TRBV9 to TRBJ2-5; 10 nucleotides agree with TRBD1. Trimming took 3 bases from V and 5 from J; bases not matched to a gene: 4. Germline V gene lookup returns CDR1 SGDLS and CDR2 YYNGEE. The CDR3 is 14 amino acids. Here the CDR3 DNA reads TGTGCCAGCAGCGGGGGACAGGGGACTGAGACCCAGTACTTC. Translation gives CASSGGQGTETQYF.

In its sample, this clone was seen once. The chain employs TRBV30 and TRBJ1-2; a possible D gene is TRBD1 (6 bases). Deletions cut 3 bases from V and 5 bases from J, with 16 bases between. This CDR3 contains 14 residues. CDR1 is GTSNPN and CDR2 is SVGIG in the germline V gene (reference sequence). CDR3 sequence (DNA): TGTGCCTGGAGGGCGGACAGTTGGGGGTATGGCTACACCTTC. This gives the protein CAWRADSWGYGYTF.

The table lists this clone with a few counts. J is TRBJ1-3 and V is TRBV6-5; a possible D gene is TRBD1 (5 bases). The CDR3 is made up of 14 amino acids. V dropped 10 bases and J dropped 0 bases, with 13 bases sitting between them. Germline CDR1 reads MNHEY; CDR2 reads SVGAGI. The DNA for the CDR3 is TGTGCCACCCATCCGGACAACTCTGGAAACACCATATATTTT. Amino acids: CATHPDNSGNTIYF.

The chain is built from TRBV6-5 and TRBJ2-3; D unclear. The CDR3 has 15 residues. Germline-derived CDR1 and CDR2 are MNHEY and SVGAGI. V lost 3 bases and J lost 0, with 10 bases in between. This CDR3 reads CASSYSQISTDTQYF. Here the CDR3 DNA reads TGTGCCAGCAGTTATAGTCAAATCAGCACAGATACGCAGTATTTT.

The genes are TRBV19 and TRBJ1-6, with 7 bases lining up with TRBD1. Looked up from germline, CDR1 is LNHDA and CDR2 is SQIVND (reference sequence). With 5 bases clipped from V and 5 bases from J, the junction kept 6 bases outside the gene matches. The CDR3 sequence is 15 residues long. CDR3 DNA sequence: TGTGCCAGTAGTTCAAGACAGGGAAATAATTCACCCCTCCACTTT. This encodes CASSSRQGNNSPLHF.

The chain has TRBV29-1 and TRBJ1-5; TRBD1 matches at 7 bases. From germline, CDR1 is SQVTM and CDR2 ANQGSEA. J gave up 4 bases and V 4 bases, and 4 bases lay outside the gene matches. CDR3 size: 13 residues. The CDR3 DNA follows: TGCAGCGTTGGGGCAGGGGGAAATCAGCCCCAGCATTTT. Translating gives CSVGAGGNQPQHF.

The chain employs TRBV10-3 and TRBJ1-6; D is uncertain. The V end lost 4 bases, the J end lost 8 bases, and 9 bases lay between the germline ends. Germline lookup yields CDR1 ENHRY and CDR2 SYGVKD. CDR3 length: 13 amino acids. The CDR3 nucleotides are TGTGCCATCAGTGCCGAGACTGATTCACCCCTCCACTTT. Translating gives CAISAETDSPLHF.

The chain employs TRBV15 and TRBJ1-1; D gene unclear. Germline V gene lookup returns CDR1 LNHNV and CDR2 YYDKDF (reference sequence). This CDR3 spans 14 amino acids. Deletions cut 0 bases from V and 9 bases from J, with 14 bases between. The CDR3 sequence: CATSRDGWQRKAFF. The CDR3 nucleotides are TGTGCCACCAGCAGAGATGGATGGCAGAGGAAAGCTTTCTTT. Based on the CDR3 plus reference TRBV15 and TRBJ1-1, the full variable domain is DAMVIQNPRYQVTQFGKPVTLSCSQTLNHNVMYWYQQKSSQAPKLLFHYYDKDFNNEADTPDNFQSRRPNTSFCFLDIRSPGLGDTAMYLCATSRDGWQRKAFFGQGTRLTVV.